In its sample, the clone carrying this T cell receptor beta chain was seen many times. The germline V gene has CDR1 MNHEY and CDR2 SMNVEV (reference sequence). This CDR3 has 11 amino acids. Trimming took 7 bases from V and 7 from J, leaving 10 bases between them. The data were taken from a study of molecular identifiers for immune sequencing clone quantification. TCRdb analysed the PCR reads with MiXCR anew, one entry per CDR3 protein. The profile shows 65,000 or so distinct CDR3 sequences, about a fifth of them singletons. The origin of this receptor is a human donor in good health. Some libraries in this study had Jurkat cell RNA spiked in. The sequencing input was naive CD8+ T cells from blood, with Jurkat cell RNA spiked in. Subset: FACS-sorted CD8+CD4-CCR7+CD45RA+ naive T cells. The chain has TRBV27 and TRBJ1-1; no definite D call. The CDR3 protein is CASKLGGEAFF. The CDR3 DNA is TGTGCCAGCAAACTAGGAGGTGAAGCTTTCTTT.